Shown below are 10 T cell receptor beta chains from a single sample sequenced in a study of T cells in Graves' hyperthyroidism and ophthalmopathy. RNA transcripts gave rise to amplified TCR beta CDR3 regions. TCR CDR3 regions were first amplified by RT-PCR with HTBI primers. MiXCR was run by TCRdb on the multiplex PCR reads, yielding one entry per CDR3 protein. The sample has 350,000 to 400,000 distinct CDR3 sequences; 19% are singletons. The sequencing sample was made of blood. The receptor source for this set is a woman in her late teens or twenties with Graves' hyperthyroidism.

The rearrangement joins TRBV9 to TRBJ1-2, with D perhaps matching TRBD1 (6 bases). Trimming removed 3 bases from V and 3 bases from J, with 15 bases in between. Germline-derived CDR1 and CDR2 are SGDLS and YYNGEE. The CDR3 consists of 15 residues. The CDR3 spells CASSAGGGADYGYTF. As DNA, the CDR3 is TGTGCCAGCAGCGCGGGGGGGGGCGCGGACTATGGCTACACCTTC. The full variable domain, with the rest looked up from reference TRBV9 and TRBJ1-2, is DSGVTQTPKHLITATGQRVTLRCSPRSGDLSVYWYQQSLDQGLQFLIQYYNGEERAKGNILERFSAQQFPDLHSELNLSSLELGDSALYFCASSAGGGADYGYTFGSGTRLTVV.

This clonotype was counted between two and nine times. The chain has TRBV5-1 and TRBJ1-2; possibly TRBD1 for D (6 bases). CDR3 size: 14 residues. Per the germline V gene, CDR1 is SGHRS and CDR2 is YFSETQ. Trimming took off 4 bases at V and 2 bases at J, with 12 bases between the two ends. The CDR3 region is CASSALTGNYGYTF. The CDR3 DNA sequence: TGCGCCAGCAGCGCCCTCACAGGGAACTATGGCTACACCTTC.

This clonotype was seen repeatedly, ten times or more. The CDR3 protein is CASSFEGRRMNTEAFF. The CDR3 DNA sequence: TGTGCCAGCAGCTTCGAGGGACGGCGGATGAACACTGAAGCTTTCTTT. This chain links TRBV11-2 with TRBJ1-1, with TRBD1 as a possible D gene (5 bases). CDR1 SGHAT and CDR2 FQNNGV come from the germline V gene. V lost 3 bases, J lost 0 bases, and 14 bases lay in between. This CDR3 region has 16 residues.

V usage is TRBV6-5 and J usage is TRBJ1-3, with unresolved D. Per germline, CDR1 MNHEY and CDR2 SVGAGI. The CDR3 spans 17 residues. V dropped 0 bases and J dropped 0 bases, with 12 bases sitting between them. CDR3 coding DNA: TGTGCCAGCAGTTACTCGAGCGGCCCAAGCTCTGGAAACACCATATATTTT. Amino acid sequence: CASSYSSGPSSGNTIYF.

This clonotype was picked up many times. The rearrangement links TRBV7-3 to TRBJ1-1; D is unclear. Trimming cost V 5 bases and J 3 bases, with 16 bases left between them. Per germline, CDR1 SGHTA and CDR2 FQGTGA. The CDR3 is 15 amino acids. Here the CDR3 DNA reads TGTGCCAGCAGCCTTACCCCTGGCGGAGACACTGAAGCTTTCTTT. Translating it yields CASSLTPGGDTEAFF.

The rearrangement links TRBV12-3 or TRBV12-4 to TRBJ2-6; no definite D call. V was pared by 8 bases and J by 0 bases, with 17 bases between. There are 17 residues in the CDR3. CDR3 residues: CASHAWRVGSGANVLTF. CDR3 DNA: TGTGCCAGCCACGCATGGCGAGTGGGCTCTGGGGCCAACGTCCTGACTTTC.

The sample holds many counts of this clonotype. V usage is TRBV5-1 and J usage is TRBJ1-2; no definite D call. Germline CDR1 and CDR2: SGHRS and YFSETQ. V dropped 1 base and J dropped 5 bases, with 6 bases sitting between them. The CDR3 loop spans 12 amino acids. CDR3 coding DNA: TGCGCCAGCAGCTTGACACAATATGGCTACACCTTC. Encoded protein: CASSLTQYGYTF.

This clonotype has a count of ten or more. V gene TRBV27 combines with J gene TRBJ1-2, with 9 bases matching TRBD1. Germline trimming cut 4 bases from V and 4 bases from J; bases unmatched to any gene: 13. The germline V gene has CDR1 MNHEY and CDR2 SMNVEV (reference sequence). The CDR3 has 17 residues. The CDR3 sequence is CASSSHFGDRAVYGYTF. The CDR3 DNA sequence: TGTGCCAGCAGTTCTCACTTCGGGGACAGGGCGGTCTATGGCTACACCTTC.

The J gene is TRBJ2-7, the V gene TRBV6-2 or TRBV6-3; possibly TRBD1 or TRBD2 for D (5 bases each). Germline CDR1 and CDR2: MNHEY and SVGEGT. Trimming stripped 5 bases from V and 7 bases from J, with 30 bases between. The CDR3 runs to 18 residues. The CDR3 reads CASSLTRSGPRGVEEQYF. The CDR3 bases are TGTGCCAGCAGTCTGACCCGATCTGGGCCTAGGGGAGTTGAAGAGCAGTACTTC.

This clonotype was seen repeatedly, ten times or more. CDR3: CASSYSDRGYGYTF. In DNA, the CDR3 is TGTGCCAGCAGTTACTCGGACAGGGGATATGGCTACACCTTC. The chain joins TRBV6-5 to TRBJ1-2, with 9 bases lining up with TRBD1. V lost 0 bases to trimming and J lost 5 bases; unmatched junction nucleotides: 1. The CDR3 is 14 amino acids. The germline V gene encodes CDR1 MNHEY and CDR2 SVGAGI.